This TCR beta chain emerged from a study of T cells after posttransplantation cyclophosphamide. Study-wide points: Later blood repertoires were often dominated by clones from the donor CD8+ memory compartment. TRB clonality was highly associated with recipient CMV seropositivity and reactivation. Blood and skin or GI T cell repertoires showed limited TRB overlap.

This CDR3 has 15 amino acids. From germline, CDR1 is SGHTS and CDR2 YDEGEE. This table comes from immunoSEQ multiplex PCR, and its TCRdb copy is limited to in-frame clones, with some not included. The repertoire has about 15,000 clones, around nine tenths of them found once; the top ten carry less than 0.65%. With regard to this clone: Its antigen is unidentified. A read error may account for a junction end that differs from germline. This specimen includes other DNA sequences encoding the same CDR3.

Treatment was busulfan-fludarabine conditioning, a marrow graft, and cyclophosphamide on days +3 and +4. The source material was CD4+ T cells sorted from blood, sampled after allogeneic stem cell transplant with posttransplant cyclophosphamide. The gene calls are TRBV5-8 and TRBJ1-6; D may be TRBD1 (5 bases). The TCR originated in a male patient aged 55 to 70 who received an allogeneic stem cell transplant from a related donor and was CMV-positive. Some T cells may be provided by the graft donor. CDR3 loop: CASSAWQGYNSPLHF. The CDR3 DNA follows: TGTGCCAGCAGCGCTTGGCAGGGTTATAATTCCCCCCTCCACTTT.